One and the same sample provided the 8 T cell receptor beta chains below, sequenced in a study of cytomegalovirus exposure and HLA in healthy donors. This PCR relied on a set of 60 Vbeta primers and 13 Jbeta primers. Sequencing was performed with immunoSEQ multiplex PCR; in TCRdb, only in-frame clones are kept and a portion is missing. Among around 67,000 clones listed, approximately 60% were seen once. The sample comprised PBMCs. The receptors come from a woman aged 50 to 60 in good health and CMV-seronegative.

A few counts support this clone. This chain joins TRBV5-5 and TRBJ2-5, with 9 bases lining up with TRBD1. The V segment lost 9 bases and the J segment 4 bases; nucleotides outside the gene matches: 16. CDR3 length equals 16 residues. CDR1 is SGHKS, CDR2 YYEKEE, per germline (reference sequence). The CDR3 loop is CATTTLFTGGSETQYF. CDR3 sequence (DNA): TGTGCCACTACGACATTATTCACAGGGGGCTCAGAGACCCAGTACTTC. Looking up the rest from reference TRBV5-5 and TRBJ2-5 gives the full variable domain: DAGVTQSPTHLIKTRGQQVTLRCSPISGHKSVSWYQQVLGQGPQFIFQYYEKEERGRGNFPDRFSARQFPNYSSELNVNALLLGDSALYLCATTTLFTGGSETQYFGPGTRLLVL.

This clone showed up just a few times. CDR3 DNA sequence: TGCAGCGCCTCAGGAACGTACGGGGGGGCCTCGGGGCAGTACTTC. This gives the protein CSASGTYGGASGQYF. V gene TRBV29-1 combines with J gene TRBJ2-7; 8 nucleotides line up with TRBD2. Trimming took 7 bases from V and 9 from J; bases not matched to a gene: 20. Germline lookup yields CDR1 SQVTM and CDR2 ANQGSEA. This CDR3 has 15 residues.

The chain employs TRBV30 and TRBJ1-1; D gene ambiguous. The length of the CDR3 is 15 residues. V was clipped by 2 bases and J by 5 bases, with 18 bases between them. Germline-derived CDR1 and CDR2 are GTSNPN and SVGIG (reference sequence). The CDR3 reads CAWSQERRERTEAFF. CDR3 DNA: TGTGCCTGGAGTCAAGAGCGACGGGAGAGGACTGAAGCTTTCTTT.

The V and J genes are TRBV9 and TRBJ2-2, with 7 bases fitting TRBD2. From germline, CDR1 is SGDLS and CDR2 YYNGEE. This CDR3 has 13 residues. V lost 2 bases, J lost 5 bases, and 0 bases stayed unmatched. In nucleotides, the CDR3 is TGTGCCAGCAGCGTCGGGAGGACCGGGGAGCTGTTTTTT. It codes for CASSVGRTGELFF.

CDR3 nucleotides: TGTGCCAGCAGTGTCGGGGGAGGGAATGAAAAACTGTTTTTT. It codes for CASSVGGGNEKLFF. The chain carries TRBV2 and TRBJ1-4; tentatively, D is TRBD1 (5 bases). The CDR3 consists of 14 residues. Trimming cost V 4 bases and J 5 bases, with 11 bases left between them. CDR1 is SNHLY, CDR2 FYNNEI, per germline.

The table lists this clone with a count of one. V and J are TRBV6-5 and TRBJ1-5; 7 positions agree with TRBD1. V lost 7 bases, J lost 3 bases, and 9 bases stayed unmatched. CDR1 and CDR2 (germline): MNHEY, SVGAGI. The CDR3 contains 15 residues. The CDR3 DNA reads TGTGCCAGCAATCCAGGGGACAGATACAATCAGCCCCAGCATTTT. Translated, it gives CASNPGDRYNQPQHF.

This clone came up once. CDR3 in DNA: TGTGCCAGCAGCCGACAGGGCGATGAGCAGTTCTTC. Protein: CASSRQGDEQFF. The rearrangement joins TRBV7-8 to TRBJ2-1, with 7 bases matching TRBD1. This CDR3 comprises 12 residues. V shed 5 bases and J 8 bases; nucleotides not matched to a gene: 3. Germline V gives CDR1 SGHVS, CDR2 FQNEAQ. Together with reference TRBV7-8 and TRBJ2-1, the CDR3 gives the full variable domain: GAGVSQSPRYKVAKRGQDVALRCDPISGHVSLFWYQQALGQGPEFLTYFQNEAQLDKSGLPSDRFFAERPEGSVSTLKIQRTQQEDSAVYLCASSRQGDEQFFGPGTRLTVL.

The chain couples TRBV7-2 to TRBJ2-1, with TRBD2 matching over 9 bases. The CDR3 is made up of 15 amino acids. The V gene's germline CDR1 is SGHTA and CDR2 FQGNSA. Unmatched junction bases numbered 11, after V lost 5 bases and J lost 9 bases. The CDR3 sequence: CASSAGAGGAREQFF. CDR3 in DNA: TGTGCCAGCAGCGCGGGAGCGGGAGGTGCCCGTGAGCAGTTCTTC.